The clone carrying this T cell receptor beta chain was observed once. TCRdb's table, derived via immunoSEQ multiplex PCR, lists solely in-frame clones and lacks some. The sample has 25,000 to 35,000 clones, 92% seen once. This sample is drawn from a study of neoadjuvant nivolumab and ipilimumab in lung cancer. J lost 4 bases, V lost 2 bases, and 8 bases had no gene match. Germline V gene lookup returns CDR1 ENHRY and CDR2 SYGVKD. This CDR3 has 15 residues. The material was peripheral blood, obtained after neoadjuvant nivolumab, alone or with ipilimumab, at or shortly before surgery. The chain joins TRBV10-3 to TRBJ2-7, with TRBD2 matching 7 bases. The sequence came from an adult with non-small cell lung cancer. CDR3 bases: TGTGCCATCAGTGAGACGCGGGGGACGGAATACGAGCAGTACTTC. It yields the protein CAISETRGTEYEQYF.